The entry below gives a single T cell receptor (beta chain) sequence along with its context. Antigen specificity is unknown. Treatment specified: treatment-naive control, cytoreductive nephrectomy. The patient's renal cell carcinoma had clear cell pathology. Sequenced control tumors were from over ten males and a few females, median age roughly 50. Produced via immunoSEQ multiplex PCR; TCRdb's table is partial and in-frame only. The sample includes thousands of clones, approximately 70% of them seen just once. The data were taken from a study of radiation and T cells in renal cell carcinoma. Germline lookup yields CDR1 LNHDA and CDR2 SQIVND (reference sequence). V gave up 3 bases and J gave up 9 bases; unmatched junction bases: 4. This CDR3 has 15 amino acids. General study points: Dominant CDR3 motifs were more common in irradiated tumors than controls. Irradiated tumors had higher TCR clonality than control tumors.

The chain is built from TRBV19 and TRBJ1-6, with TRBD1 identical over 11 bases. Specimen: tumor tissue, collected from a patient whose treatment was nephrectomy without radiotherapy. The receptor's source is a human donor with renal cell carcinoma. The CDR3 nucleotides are TGTGCCAGTAGTATCGAGGGACAGGGGGGTTCACCCCTCCACTTT. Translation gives CASSIEGQGGSPLHF.